The subject of this entry is one T cell receptor (beta chain). No antigen is known for it. It was the approximately 120-subject validation cohort, separate from the roughly 700-subject first cohort, to which the donors belonged. TCRdb keeps only in-frame clones here, not all; method: immunoSEQ multiplex PCR. The table lists 150,000 to 200,000 clones, 88% of them singletons, with about 3% in the top ten. Germline V gene data show CDR1 as MDHEN and CDR2 as SYDVKM. The junction had 6 bases not matched to a gene; V was cut back by 7 bases and J by 11 bases. This CDR3 contains 11 residues. The sample originates from a study of cytomegalovirus exposure and HLA in healthy donors. About the research overall: Later analysis reported that the 120 validation repertoires shared the platform of the roughly 630 first-cohort repertoires. General study results and limits: In vitro assays verified that a few CMV-associated chains recognized CMV antigens specifically. The authors enumerated around 150 TCR beta chains as linked to cytomegalovirus.

This TCR was recovered from a man between 18 and 29 years old in good health and CMV-seronegative. V is TRBV28 and J is TRBJ1-1, with 8 positions matching TRBD1. The sequenced sample consisted of PBMCs. CDR3 loop: CASIGTGRAFF. The DNA for the CDR3 is TGTGCCAGCATCGGGACAGGAAGGGCTTTCTTT.